One and the same sample provided the 30 T cell receptor beta chains below, sequenced in a study of blood T cells in healthy people across ages. A sample-barcoded 5' primer and a J-beta primer mix were used in a second PCR of about 6 to 12 cycles. Via MiXCR, TCRdb re-called the 5' RACE reads, giving one row per CDR3 protein. The sample lists approximately 900,000 distinct CDR3 sequences; 25% to 30% were seen once. This sample was shared with a second study, whose subject was T cells of mothers and their children.

The sequencing sample was made of blood. The receptors originated from a middle-aged woman in good health.

The genes are TRBV3-1 and TRBJ2-1, with 10 bases that match TRBD2. Germline V lookup: CDR1 LGHDT, CDR2 YNNKEL (reference sequence). V lost 4 bases and J lost 2; bases outside the gene matches: 5. The CDR3 extends over 16 amino acids. The CDR3, as DNA: TGTGCCAGCAGCCCTTTAACTAGCGGGGCCTACAATGAGCAGTTCTTC. It codes for CASSPLTSGAYNEQFF.

This clonotype was seen more than once but under ten times. The chain employs TRBV5-4 and TRBJ2-1; D may be TRBD2 (5 bases). Trimming left V 0 bases short and J 3 bases short, with 10 bases between. Germline CDR1 is SGHNT and CDR2 is YYREEE (reference sequence). CDR3 length equals 15 residues. For the CDR3, the DNA is TGTGCCAGCAGCTTGGGTGGACTCTTCTACAATGAGCAGTTCTTC. Its translation is CASSLGGLFYNEQFF.

This chain joins TRBV28 and TRBJ2-3, with TRBD1 identical over 7 bases. Trimming removed 5 bases from V and 3 bases from J; junction bases left unmatched: 11. The CDR3 loop spans 16 amino acids. CDR1 is MDHEN and CDR2 is SYDVKM in the germline V gene. The CDR3 here is CASSPHGTVVTDTQYF. CDR3 DNA sequence: TGTGCCAGCAGTCCCCACGGGACAGTGGTGACAGATACGCAGTATTTT.

The rearrangement links TRBV9 to TRBJ1-1; tentative D call: TRBD1 (5 bases). CDR3 length: 14 amino acids. CDR1 and CDR2 (germline): SGDLS, YYNGEE. Trimming removed 4 bases from V and 4 bases from J, with 14 bases in between. CDR3 coding DNA: TGTGCCAGCAGCTCAACCATCGGGACCACTGAAGCTTTCTTT. It yields the protein CASSSTIGTTEAFF.

V is TRBV6-1 and J is TRBJ1-2; 7 bases align to TRBD1. The ends lost 5 bases at V and 2 bases at J; junction bases unmatched: 11. The germline gives CDR1 MNHNS, CDR2 SASEGT. The CDR3 consists of 16 residues. The CDR3 region has the DNA TGTGCCAGCAGTACAACGAGATTGGGACAGAACTATGGCTACACCTTC. It encodes CASSTTRLGQNYGYTF.

To note about this clonotype: One end of the junction does not line up with germline, which may come from a read error. The genes are TRBV5-1 and TRBJ1-2; no reliable D call. Per germline, CDR1 SGHRS and CDR2 YFSETQ. The CDR3 extends over 13 amino acids. CDR3 region: CAGSLGPSYGYTF. In DNA form, the CDR3 reads TGCGCCGGCAGCTTGGGTCCAAGCTATGGCTACACCTTC.

This clonotype was detected ten times or more. V is TRBV10-3 and J is TRBJ1-2; tentative D call: TRBD1 (5 bases). Germline assignment: CDR1 ENHRY and CDR2 SYGVKD. Between the trimmed V and J ends, which lost 3 bases and 2 bases, there was a span of 7 bases. The CDR3 sequence is 13 residues long. The DNA of the CDR3 is TGTGCCATCAGTGAAGGGGAGAACTATGGCTACACCTTC. Amino acids: CAISEGENYGYTF.

The table lists this clonotype with many counts. The genes are TRBV2 and TRBJ2-7; 13 nucleotides align to TRBD2. V was pared by 5 bases and J by 1 base, with 8 bases of the junction left unmatched. The CDR3 loop spans 17 amino acids. CDR1 SNHLY and CDR2 FYNNEI come from the germline V gene. The CDR3 coding sequence is TGTGCCAGCAGTCAGGGACTAGCGGGGTACAGATCCTACGAGCAGTACTTC. It is translated as CASSQGLAGYRSYEQYF.

The chain recombines TRBV27 with TRBJ2-1; D gene unclear. Trimming removed 4 bases at V and 5 bases at J, with 15 bases between. The CDR3 sequence is 15 residues long. CDR1 MNHEY and CDR2 SMNVEV come from the germline V gene (reference sequence). The DNA of the CDR3 is TGTGCCAGCAGTTGGAACTCCCAACTACACAATGAGCAGTTCTTC. Its protein is CASSWNSQLHNEQFF.

This clonotype was seen once. This chain joins TRBV5-5 and TRBJ1-1; a weak D match, TRBD1 (6 bases). The CDR3 runs to 16 residues. Germline V gene lookup returns CDR1 SGHKS and CDR2 YYEKEE (reference sequence). Deletions cut 0 bases from V and 2 bases from J, with 14 bases between. CDR3 protein: CASSLAVDRRNTEAFF. DNA for the CDR3: TGTGCCAGCAGCTTGGCGGTGGACAGAAGAAACACTGAAGCTTTCTTT.

This clonotype turned up a few times. The rearrangement joins TRBV7-6 to TRBJ1-2, with D possibly TRBD1 on 5 matching bases. The CDR3 has 15 residues. Deletions cut 2 bases from V and 4 bases from J, with 14 bases between. The germline CDR1 and CDR2 sequences are SGHVS and FNYEAQ. CDR3 DNA sequence: TGTGCCAGCAGCTTAAGAGCGGGGGGAGGCTATGGCTACACCTTC. It is translated as CASSLRAGGGYGYTF.

This chain uses TRBV5-6 with TRBJ2-7; TRBD2 matches at 11 bases. Trimming at V came to 4 bases and at J to 3 bases, leaving 9 bases not matched to a gene. CDR3 length equals 16 residues. The germline V gene encodes CDR1 SGHDT and CDR2 YYEEEE. Here the CDR3 DNA reads TGTGCCAGCAGCAAAAAGCGACTAGCGGGGAACTACGAGCAGTACTTC. Its protein product is CASSKKRLAGNYEQYF.

This clonotype was seen only a few times. V usage is TRBV5-1 and J usage is TRBJ2-7, with D possibly matching TRBD2 (5 bases). V shed 4 bases and J shed 5 bases, with 25 bases lying between them. The germline V gene encodes CDR1 SGHRS and CDR2 YFSETQ. The CDR3 covers 17 residues. In nucleotides, the CDR3 is TGCGCCAGCAGCCCTCCTATCGGACTCTCGGGCGGCAACGAGCAGTACTTC. Residues: CASSPPIGLSGGNEQYF.

This clonotype was counted a few times. The rearrangement links TRBV29-1 to TRBJ2-3, with D possibly matching TRBD1 (5 bases). V dropped 4 bases and J dropped 1 base, with 9 bases sitting between them. Germline V gene data show CDR1 as SQVTM and CDR2 as ANQGSEA. The CDR3 length is 13 residues. CDR3 sequence reads: CSVVQGGTDTQYF. In DNA, the CDR3 is TGCAGCGTTGTGCAGGGCGGCACAGATACGCAGTATTTT.

The V call is TRBV28, the J call TRBJ1-2; D not resolved. The CDR3 totals 16 residues. The V end was cut by 4 bases, the J end by 5 bases, with 20 bases between. Germline CDR1 reads MDHEN; CDR2 reads SYDVKM. The CDR3 DNA is TGTGCCAGCAGTTCACCACATACAACAGCACCTTATGGCTACACCTTC. Translating it yields CASSSPHTTAPYGYTF.

The chain carries TRBV7-9 and TRBJ2-7; 9 bases are shared with TRBD1. Germline CDR1 SEHNR, CDR2 FQNEAQ (reference sequence). The V gene end was trimmed by 3 bases and the J gene end by 6 bases; junction bases not matched to a gene: 6. This CDR3 is 14 amino acids long. The CDR3 DNA is TGTGCCAGCAGCTTGGAGGGACAGGGTCCCGAGCAGTACTTC. Translating it yields CASSLEGQGPEQYF.

This clonotype has just a few counts. The genes are TRBV2 and TRBJ1-5; D uncertain. The CDR3 runs 16 residues. The germline CDR1 and CDR2 sequences are SNHLY and FYNNEI. Between the trimmed V and J ends, which lost 6 bases and 2 bases, there was a span of 17 bases. CDR3: CASRAPGLSGNQPQHF. The CDR3 DNA reads TGTGCCAGCAGGGCTCCGGGCCTAAGCGGCAATCAGCCCCAGCATTTT.

The rearrangement joins TRBV4-1 to TRBJ2-1; D might be TRBD2 (5 bases). Trimming left V 0 bases short and J 0 bases short, with 9 bases between. The CDR3 is made up of 16 amino acids. The germline gives CDR1 MGHRA, CDR2 YSYEKL. CDR3 sequence reads: CASSQERAASYNEQFF. The DNA of the CDR3 is TGCGCCAGCAGCCAAGAGCGAGCGGCCTCCTACAATGAGCAGTTCTTC.

The chain combines TRBV28 with TRBJ2-3, with D possibly TRBD2 on 5 matching bases. The CDR3 sequence is 13 residues long. V shed 11 bases and J shed 0 bases, with 12 bases lying between them. Per germline, CDR1 MDHEN and CDR2 SYDVKM. The CDR3 coding sequence is TGTGCCGTCGCGGGCCTAAGCACAGATACGCAGTATTTT. Protein product: CAVAGLSTDTQYF.

This clonotype was seen at least ten times. The chain combines TRBV4-1 with TRBJ2-5, with D perhaps TRBD2 (6 bases). V was cut by 1 base and J by 5 bases, with 14 bases left in between. This CDR3 comprises 15 residues. Germline CDR1 reads MGHRA; CDR2 reads YSYEKL. CDR3 DNA sequence: TGCGCCAGCAGCCAAGTAGGAGGGGATCGGGAGACCCAGTACTTC. Translation: CASSQVGGDRETQYF.

In the case of this clonotype: One junction end does not reproduce the germline sequence, and a read error may be involved. The V call is TRBV28, the J call TRBJ1-1, with 7 positions matching TRBD1. The CDR3 loop spans 14 amino acids. The V gene's germline CDR1 is MDHEN and CDR2 SYDVKM. The CDR3 coding sequence is TGTGCCAGCAGCCAACAGGGGCTGGGCACTGGAGCTTTCTTT. Protein sequence: CASSQQGLGTGAFF.

This clonotype was counted between two and nine times. V is TRBV28 and J is TRBJ1-6, with 7 bases that match TRBD1. The CDR3 has 15 residues. Trimming removed 3 bases from V and 8 bases from J; junction bases left unmatched: 7. In germline, CDR1 is MDHEN, CDR2 SYDVKM. The CDR3 DNA reads TGTGCCAGCAGTTTGGGGACAGAATTATATTCACCCCTCCACTTT. This encodes CASSLGTELYSPLHF.

Comment on this clonotype: A single base separates this from a much larger clone, so it may be a read error. The rearrangement uses TRBV12-3 or TRBV12-4 and TRBJ2-5; TRBD1 agrees at 8 bases. The CDR3 consists of 14 residues. V lost 6 bases and J lost 5; bases outside the gene matches: 8. CDR3 sequence reads: CASRFRQGAETQYF. CDR3 DNA sequence: TGTGCCAGCAGGTTCAGGCAGGGGGCTGAGACCCAGTACTTC.

This clonotype occurred many times. The chain recombines TRBV4-1 with TRBJ2-5, with 9 bases that match TRBD1. V lost 0 bases, J lost 0 bases, and 8 bases stayed unmatched. CDR1 MGHRA and CDR2 YSYEKL come from the germline V gene. The CDR3 is made up of 18 amino acids. The CDR3 sequence: CASSQDKEQGAYQETQYF. CDR3 nucleotide sequence: TGCGCCAGCAGCCAAGACAAGGAACAGGGGGCGTACCAAGAGACCCAGTACTTC.

V usage is TRBV7-9 and J usage is TRBJ2-5; D is undetermined. Trimming cost V 5 bases and J 5 bases, with 18 bases left between them. Per germline, CDR1 SEHNR and CDR2 FQNEAQ (reference sequence). This CDR3 has 15 amino acids. The CDR3 loop reads CASSPSWAPKETQYF. CDR3 bases: TGTGCCAGCAGCCCAAGCTGGGCCCCGAAGGAGACCCAGTACTTC.

The chain is built from TRBV6-2 or TRBV6-3 and TRBJ1-1, with a weak D call TRBD1 (6 bases). Germline V gene data show CDR1 as MNHEY and CDR2 as SVGEGT. The CDR3 is 16 amino acids. V lost 4 bases and J 0 bases, leaving 15 bases between the germline ends. CDR3 sequence reads: CASSSPGGRMNTEAFF. CDR3 sequence (DNA): TGTGCCAGCAGTTCACCCGGGGGCAGGATGAACACTGAAGCTTTCTTT.

In its sample, this clonotype was seen a few times. The rearrangement uses TRBV7-3 and TRBJ2-3, with D possibly TRBD1 on 5 matching bases. Germline V CDR1 and CDR2: SGHTA, FQGTGA. V lost 5 bases and J 1 base, leaving 13 bases between the germline ends. CDR3 length: 15 amino acids. Here the CDR3 DNA reads TGTGCCAGCAGCCCACAGGCTCTCGGCACAGATACGCAGTATTTT. It translates to CASSPQALGTDTQYF.

This clonotype was counted a few times. This rearrangement joins TRBV21-1 to TRBJ2-1; no DNA check was done on the table's D call, TRBD2. TRBV21-1 is a pseudogene locus. CDR3 length: 16 amino acids. For the CDR3, the DNA is TGTGCCAGCAGTCAGACTAGCGGGGGCTCCTACAATGAGCAGTTCTTC. This gives the protein CASSQTSGGSYNEQFF.

This clonotype was seen once. This chain uses TRBV5-6 with TRBJ2-5; no reliable D call. V lost 0 bases and J lost 13, with 13 bases in between. Germline V CDR1 and CDR2: SGHDT, YYEEEE. The CDR3 loop spans 12 amino acids. Here the CDR3 DNA reads TGTGCCAGCAGCTTGGGAGACCTCCTCTGGTACTTC. Protein product: CASSLGDLLWYF.

A remark on this clonotype: At one of its ends the junction is not consistent with the germline gene, which may arise from a read error. The chain carries TRBV15 and TRBJ2-5, with TRBD1 matching 7 bases. Germline assignment: CDR1 LNHNV and CDR2 YYDKDF (reference sequence). This CDR3 has 15 amino acids. CDR3 sequence reads: CATSRDRGYQETHYF. The CDR3 DNA is TGTGCCACCAGCAGAGACAGGGGGTACCAAGAGACCCACTACTTC.